This TCR beta chain was identified in a study of response to subunit inactivated influenza vaccine. General study results and limits: That few new T cells are recruited by each seasonal influenza vaccination was the authors' suggestion.

TCRdb itself ran the RT-PCR reads through MiXCR, one entry per CDR3 protein. The sample holds 500,000 to 600,000 distinct CDR3 sequences; roughly 8.2% are singletons and the top ten take 10% to 15%. With regard to this clonotype: Antigen unknown.

CDR1 and CDR2 (germline): LNHNV, YYDKDF (reference sequence). V lost 3 bases, J lost 3 bases, and 14 bases lay in between. This CDR3 region has 16 residues. This specimen was PBMCs from blood, taken roughly 24 months after vaccination. This TCR came from a man aged 50-75 years who received an inactivated influenza vaccine. The V gene is TRBV15, the J gene TRBJ2-2; D is ambiguous. CDR3: CATSRETGVYTGELFF. CDR3 DNA sequence: TGTGCCACCAGCAGGGAGACGGGCGTTTACACCGGGGAGCTGTTTTTT. Full variable domain (missing parts from reference TRBV15 and TRBJ2-2): DAMVIQNPRYQVTQFGKPVTLSCSQTLNHNVMYWYQQKSSQAPKLLFHYYDKDFNNEADTPDNFQSRRPNTSFCFLDIRSPGLGDTAMYLCATSRETGVYTGELFFGEGSRLTVL.